This is a list of T cell receptor beta chains from one sample in a study of T cells in Graves' hyperthyroidism and ophthalmopathy. Using its own MiXCR run on the multiplex PCR reads, TCRdb lists one record per CDR3 protein. The table has approximately 510,000 distinct CDR3 sequences, 46% seen once; the top ten hold about two fifths. Input material: peripheral blood or thyroid tissue (not recorded which). Receptors were obtained from an adult woman with Graves' disease, either hyperthyroidism or ophthalmopathy (not recorded which). Both conserved end residues are part of each CDR3. The order of the fields is V gene, D gene, J gene, clone size, CDR3 DNA, CDR3 protein. The D gene is left open where the match is weak. Clone sizes are given selectively: once, few, many, or a class where the clone is expanded.

v_gene: TRBV14; d_gene: .; j_gene: TRBJ2-7; abundance: .; CDR3nt: TGTGCCAGCAGCCAAGTAAACCGTCCCTACGAGCAGTACTTC; CDR3aa: CASSQVNRPYEQYF
v_gene: TRBV9; d_gene: TRBD1; j_gene: TRBJ1-1; abundance: many; CDR3nt: TGTGCCAGCAGCGTTTTAACAGGGGGCGAGGCTTTCTTT; CDR3aa: CASSVLTGGEAFF
v_gene: TRBV6-5; d_gene: TRBD2; j_gene: TRBJ2-5; abundance: once; CDR3nt: TGTGCCACCAGTTCCCCCGGGGGGGATGGGACCCAGTACTTC; CDR3aa: CATSSPGGDGTQYF
v_gene: TRBV29-1; d_gene: TRBD2; j_gene: TRBJ2-6; abundance: .; CDR3nt: TGCAGCGTTGTACTAGCGGTTGGGGCCAACGTCCTGACTTTC; CDR3aa: CSVVLAVGANVLTF
v_gene: TRBV3-1; d_gene: .; j_gene: TRBJ1-1; abundance: .; CDR3nt: TGTGCCAGCAGCCAAGATGCGGGCGGGTGGCGAGCTTTCTTT; CDR3aa: CASSQDAGGWRAFF
v_gene: TRBV20-1; d_gene: TRBD2; j_gene: TRBJ2-1; abundance: .; CDR3nt: TGCAGTGCTAGTTCGGGACTAGGGAATGAGCAGTTCTTC; CDR3aa: CSASSGLGNEQFF
v_gene: TRBV12-3/TRBV12-4; d_gene: .; j_gene: TRBJ1-6; abundance: .; CDR3nt: TGTGCCAGCAGCACACGAAGAGATAATTCACCCCTCCACTTT; CDR3aa: CASSTRRDNSPLHF
v_gene: TRBV2; d_gene: TRBD1; j_gene: TRBJ1-2; abundance: many; CDR3nt: TGTGCCAGCACCCCCGACAGGGGAGGCTACACCTTC; CDR3aa: CASTPDRGGYTF
v_gene: TRBV2; d_gene: .; j_gene: TRBJ2-7; abundance: once; CDR3nt: TGTGCCAGCAGTGGGGACCCGTCCTACGAGCAGTACTTC; CDR3aa: CASSGDPSYEQYF
v_gene: TRBV19; d_gene: .; j_gene: TRBJ1-2; abundance: many; CDR3nt: TGTGCCAGTTCCCGAACTAAAGAGGGCTATGGCTACACCTTC; CDR3aa: CASSRTKEGYGYTF
v_gene: TRBV2; d_gene: .; j_gene: TRBJ2-1; abundance: few; CDR3nt: TGTGCCACCAGTGACCCGGGAACTACCTACAATGAGCAGTTCTTC; CDR3aa: CATSDPGTTYNEQFF
v_gene: TRBV29-1; d_gene: .; j_gene: TRBJ2-5; abundance: once; CDR3nt: TGCAGCGTCCGCGGTGCTAGCGCGCAGACCCAGTACTTC; CDR3aa: CSVRGASAQTQYF
v_gene: TRBV20-1; d_gene: .; j_gene: TRBJ1-5; abundance: .; CDR3nt: TGCAGTGCTGCTGAGGGTAGCAATCAGCCCCAGCATTTT; CDR3aa: CSAAEGSNQPQHF
v_gene: TRBV7-9; d_gene: TRBD2; j_gene: TRBJ2-7; abundance: few; CDR3nt: TGTGCCAGCAGCTTACTAGCGGGAGCCGCCTACGAGCAGTACTTC; CDR3aa: CASSLLAGAAYEQYF
v_gene: TRBV10-3; d_gene: TRBD2; j_gene: TRBJ2-1; abundance: .; CDR3nt: TGTGCCATCAGTGAGGCCCTAGCGGGAGAAGGGCGTGAGCAGTTCTTC; CDR3aa: CAISEALAGEGREQFF
v_gene: TRBV20-1; d_gene: .; j_gene: TRBJ1-1; abundance: .; CDR3nt: TGCAGTGCTAGAGATCGTCAGGTCATGAACACTGAAGCTTTCTTT; CDR3aa: CSARDRQVMNTEAFF
v_gene: TRBV2; d_gene: TRBD2; j_gene: TRBJ2-2; abundance: many; CDR3nt: TGTGCCAGCAGCCTGACTAGCGGCCCAGGGAACACCGGGGAGCTGTTTTTT; CDR3aa: CASSLTSGPGNTGELFF
v_gene: TRBV7-9; d_gene: TRBD2; j_gene: TRBJ2-2; abundance: .; CDR3nt: TGTGCCAGCAGCTTAGGACCGGGAGGGAACACCGGGGAGCTGTTTTTT; CDR3aa: CASSLGPGGNTGELFF
v_gene: TRBV2; d_gene: .; j_gene: TRBJ1-2; abundance: many; CDR3nt: TGTGCCAGCAGTGAGGGGATCGGCTACACCTTC; CDR3aa: CASSEGIGYTF
v_gene: TRBV6-1; d_gene: .; j_gene: TRBJ1-5; abundance: once; CDR3nt: TGTGCCAGCAGTCAGAGGCCTCAGCATTTT; CDR3aa: CASSQRPQHF
v_gene: TRBV2; d_gene: .; j_gene: TRBJ2-5; abundance: .; CDR3nt: TGTGCCAGCAGTGAGGCCCAGTACTTC; CDR3aa: CASSEAQYF
v_gene: TRBV19; d_gene: .; j_gene: TRBJ2-6; abundance: .; CDR3nt: TGTGCCAGGAGACAAACTTTAATCTCTGGGGCCAACGTCCTGACTTTC; CDR3aa: CARRQTLISGANVLTF
v_gene: TRBV20-1; d_gene: TRBD1; j_gene: TRBJ1-1; abundance: .; CDR3nt: TGCAGTGCTAGGGAGCAGGGGGAACATTTGGCTTTCTTT; CDR3aa: CSAREQGEHLAFF
v_gene: TRBV7-9; d_gene: .; j_gene: TRBJ1-1; abundance: .; CDR3nt: TGTGCCAGCAGCTTAGCACGGGGGCCGAACACTGAAGCTTTCTTT; CDR3aa: CASSLARGPNTEAFF
v_gene: TRBV7-8; d_gene: .; j_gene: TRBJ2-5; abundance: many; CDR3nt: TGTGCCAGCAGCCTAGACAGCAAAACCCAAGAGACCCAGTACTTC; CDR3aa: CASSLDSKTQETQYF
v_gene: TRBV9; d_gene: .; j_gene: TRBJ1-6; abundance: .; CDR3nt: TGTGCCAGCAGCGATGAGGGGCTTAGCTCCTATAATTCACCCCTCCACTTT; CDR3aa: CASSDEGLSSYNSPLHF
v_gene: TRBV20-1; d_gene: .; j_gene: TRBJ2-5; abundance: .; CDR3nt: TGCAGTGCAAGAGAGTCCCAGTACTTC; CDR3aa: CSARESQYF
v_gene: TRBV7-2; d_gene: .; j_gene: TRBJ1-4; abundance: .; CDR3nt: TGTGCCAGCAGCCGCCGGGCCGTCAGATATTCTAATGAAAAACTGTTTTTT; CDR3aa: CASSRRAVRYSNEKLFF
v_gene: TRBV25-1; d_gene: TRBD2; j_gene: TRBJ2-2; abundance: .; CDR3nt: TGTGCCAGCAGCCCAATAGCGGGAAACACCGGGGAGCTGTTTTTT; CDR3aa: CASSPIAGNTGELFF
v_gene: TRBV6-6; d_gene: .; j_gene: TRBJ2-7; abundance: .; CDR3nt: TGTGCCAGCAGTCCTCGAGGGGACGAGCAGTACTTC; CDR3aa: CASSPRGDEQYF
v_gene: TRBV9; d_gene: .; j_gene: TRBJ1-4; abundance: .; CDR3nt: TGTGCCAGCCCCAATGGGCAGCATAAACTGTTTTTT; CDR3aa: CASPNGQHKLFF
v_gene: TRBV5-5; d_gene: .; j_gene: TRBJ1-2; abundance: .; CDR3nt: TGTGCCAGCAGCCCCCGGCATGGCTACACCTTC; CDR3aa: CASSPRHGYTF
v_gene: TRBV12-3/TRBV12-4; d_gene: .; j_gene: TRBJ2-5; abundance: .; CDR3nt: TGTGCCAGCAGTTTAGGGGTTAGAAATCAGCCCCAGTACTTC; CDR3aa: CASSLGVRNQPQYF
v_gene: TRBV7-2; d_gene: .; j_gene: TRBJ1-2; abundance: .; CDR3nt: TGTGCCAGCAGCTTAGAGGCTCTGGTTGGCAACACCTTC; CDR3aa: CASSLEALVGNTF
v_gene: TRBV10-3; d_gene: .; j_gene: TRBJ1-1; abundance: once; CDR3nt: TGTGCCACCAAGGTCCGGCGGACTGAAGCTTTCTTT; CDR3aa: CATKVRRTEAFF
v_gene: TRBV5-1; d_gene: .; j_gene: TRBJ1-1; abundance: many; CDR3nt: TGCGCCAGCAGCTCCCCGGCACGCACTGAAGCTTTCTTT; CDR3aa: CASSSPARTEAFF
v_gene: TRBV11-2; d_gene: .; j_gene: TRBJ2-7; abundance: many; CDR3nt: TGTGCCAGCAGCTTAGAGCAGGGCGTCTACGAGCAGTACTTC; CDR3aa: CASSLEQGVYEQYF
v_gene: TRBV7-9; d_gene: TRBD1; j_gene: TRBJ2-7; abundance: few; CDR3nt: TGTGCCAGCAGCGAGACAGGGGACGAGCAGTACTTC; CDR3aa: CASSETGDEQYF
v_gene: TRBV11-2; d_gene: .; j_gene: TRBJ1-1; abundance: .; CDR3nt: .; CDR3aa: CAICSAVGPGEAFF
v_gene: TRBV7-2; d_gene: .; j_gene: TRBJ1-2; abundance: .; CDR3nt: TGTGCCAGCAGTTTTCGAGGGGATTCTTCCTATGGCTACACCTTC; CDR3aa: CASSFRGDSSYGYTF
v_gene: TRBV29-1; d_gene: .; j_gene: TRBJ2-5; abundance: many; CDR3nt: TGCAGCGTTTCAATAGGGACAGCGGGCACAGAGACCCAGTACTTC; CDR3aa: CSVSIGTAGTETQYF
v_gene: TRBV29-1; d_gene: TRBD2; j_gene: TRBJ2-2; abundance: many; CDR3nt: TGCAGCGTCCCGGGACTAGGAACCGGGGAGCTGTTTTTT; CDR3aa: CSVPGLGTGELFF
v_gene: TRBV20-1; d_gene: .; j_gene: TRBJ2-7; abundance: once; CDR3nt: TGCAGTGCTAGAGGAACAGGGTCGATAGGATACGAGCAGTACTTC; CDR3aa: CSARGTGSIGYEQYF
v_gene: TRBV5-1; d_gene: .; j_gene: TRBJ1-6; abundance: many; CDR3nt: TGCGCCAGCAGCCCCTTGGGGGACCGGTCGGCACCCCTCCACTTT; CDR3aa: CASSPLGDRSAPLHF
v_gene: TRBV12-3/TRBV12-4; d_gene: .; j_gene: TRBJ1-6; abundance: many; CDR3nt: TGTGCCAGCCGTCGGACAGTTGACTCACCCCTCCACTTT; CDR3aa: CASRRTVDSPLHF
v_gene: TRBV5-8; d_gene: .; j_gene: TRBJ1-5; abundance: few; CDR3nt: TGTGCCAGCAGCAACGGGGGGGGCAATCAGCCCCAGCATTTT; CDR3aa: CASSNGGGNQPQHF
v_gene: TRBV7-3; d_gene: TRBD2; j_gene: TRBJ2-5; abundance: .; CDR3nt: TGTGCCAGCAGCTTAAAAGGGACTAGCGGAATCCAAGAGACCCAGTACTTC; CDR3aa: CASSLKGTSGIQETQYF
v_gene: TRBV7-9; d_gene: .; j_gene: TRBJ2-7; abundance: few; CDR3nt: TGTGCCAGCAGCGCCCTGGGAGGGCAGTACTTC; CDR3aa: CASSALGGQYF
v_gene: TRBV15; d_gene: TRBD1; j_gene: TRBJ2-7; abundance: .; CDR3nt: TGTGCCACCAGCAGGGACCGGGACAGGACCTACGAGCAGTACTTC; CDR3aa: CATSRDRDRTYEQYF
v_gene: TRBV7-2; d_gene: TRBD1; j_gene: TRBJ2-2; abundance: .; CDR3nt: TGTGCCAGCAGCTATCCGGGACAGGGGGCAACCGGGGAGCTGTTTTTT; CDR3aa: CASSYPGQGATGELFF
v_gene: TRBV7-9; d_gene: TRBD1; j_gene: TRBJ2-7; abundance: .; CDR3nt: TGTGCCAGCAGCTCTACCGGGACAGGACCCTACGGGCAGTACTTC; CDR3aa: CASSSTGTGPYGQYF
v_gene: TRBV7-9; d_gene: .; j_gene: TRBJ1-1; abundance: few; CDR3nt: TGTGCCAGCAGGGCAACCGGCAGGGTAGACACTGAAGCTTTCTTT; CDR3aa: CASRATGRVDTEAFF
v_gene: TRBV25-1; d_gene: TRBD2; j_gene: TRBJ2-5; abundance: once; CDR3nt: TGTGCCAGCTCGACTAGCAGGGCGGACCAAAGGGAGACCCAGTACTTC; CDR3aa: CASSTSRADQRETQYF